Listed here is a single T cell receptor beta chain. This clone has only a few counts. Its antigen is unknown. No base-level quality is on record; no much larger clone is a single base apart. The source of the sample is a study of cytomegalovirus exposure and HLA in healthy donors (TCRdb year 2017). Study-level background: An earlier analysis of several hundred of the donors reported about 250 Gb of sequence data and 120 million or so unique TCR beta sequences from 190 million or so T cells. An early release covering more than 500 HLA-typed donors comprised approximately 300 gigabases of sequencing data and 65 million to 100 million unique TCR sequences. Among the roughly 430 genotyped donors, under 90% belonged to the genetic ancestry cluster associated with self-reported Caucasian donors. The study was designed to test whether signatures of past pathogen exposure could be identified by cataloging public T cell receptors. The study used immunosequencing to profile the T cell repertoires of 600 to 850 subjects and linked those repertoires to cytomegalovirus serostatus. A separate validation cohort of 90 to 150 different subjects was used in addition to the 666-subject first cohort. To predict cytomegalovirus infection status, the study combined high-throughput TCR immunosequencing, statistical association of individual TCRs with disease status, and machine learning. To study patterns of TCR occurrence, a later analysis re-analyzed previously published TCR beta repertoires from several hundred donors and added high-resolution HLA genotyping. Rather than drawing on any new phenotypic data, the later analysis identified candidate immune exposures from TCR beta sequences and the way those sequences occurred across donors. To decide whether each TCR beta V gene segment behaved as functional or pseudogenic, an earlier analysis of some 540 of the donors relied on high-throughput TCR beta sequencing. Alongside the repertoire data, information on donor age, sex, ethnicity and CMV serostatus was compiled. Genome-wide SNP genotypes for about 65% of the 666 donors were used in a later genetic analysis, which treated that subset as a discovery cohort. Every repertoire in the discovery cohort had been generated on one and the same sequencing platform. HLA typing included class I and class II loci at four-digit resolution. Typing coverage varied by locus: roughly 629-630 donors for A, B, C, DRB1 and DQB1; roughly 510 for DQA1; more than 600 for DPA1; 450 to 480 for DPB1. Several DR-DQ haplotypes were treated as single units for association and clustering because of strong linkage in the cohort. Among about 400 genotyped donors of the cohort, an average of around 240,000 unique TCR beta nucleotide sequences was sequenced per donor, of which about 19% were non-productive.

The cohort consisted of 670 or so healthy bone marrow donors. At the time of sampling, all cohort members were nominally healthy, though unrecorded immune exposures were likely present. Of the 650 to 750 cohort members, approximately 280 had positive CMV serostatus and 350 to 450 had negative CMV serostatus, and CMV serostatus was not recorded for the donor. A peripheral blood sample was collected from each donor, and TCR beta sequencing was performed on peripheral blood mononuclear cells. The Qiagen DNeasy Blood Extraction Kit was used to extract genomic DNA from the blood cell samples. For CDR1 and CDR2, the germline V gene lists SGHVT and SQSDAQ. The CDR3 measures 19 amino acids from cysteine to phenylalanine. CDR3 DNA only is kept here, 57 bases in frame from base 1. V gives up 1 base and J gives up 0 bases, and the segment between their germline ends measures 19 bases. Study-wide conclusions, independent of this receptor: Cytomegalovirus status was reported to be diagnosed by the classifier with high specificity and sensitivity in both the original and validation cohorts. Compared with equally common non-associated chains, HLA-associated TCR beta chains in a later analysis were more clonally expanded and had lower generation probabilities. The 87-base-pair reads could not distinguish some IMGT-functional V segments, including TRBV6-2 and TRBV6-3, so those segments were excluded. In a later analysis, TCR association rates were found to vary across HLA loci, with the most associated TCRs seen for DRB1 alleles and the fewest for HLA-C alleles. Only TCR beta chains were sequenced in this cohort, and the absence of alpha or paired-chain data limited detectable features. When HLA alleles, especially DR and DQ, strongly co-occurred, attributing TCR associations to individual alleles was difficult. A cluster of highly shared sequence variants was judged likely to be a technical artifact of the sequencing pipeline. Most TCR sequences were observed very rarely across donors, whereas some public TCRs were present in many individuals. At a false discovery rate of 0.05, a later analysis linked fewer than 20,000 TCR beta sequences to specific HLA alleles. Compared with the roughly 670-donor mean, donors in an Asian-associated ancestry cluster had fewer N-insertions in productive TCRs, according to a later genetic analysis. Linkage disequilibrium might explain the correlated functional status among segregating V segments, but an unknown experimental factor could not be ruled out. An association between a missense DCLRE1C variant and V-gene and J-gene trimming of TCR beta chains was found in a later genetic analysis and replicated in an independent cohort. A few of the identified cytomegalovirus-associated TCR beta chains were confirmed in vitro to be specific for cytomegalovirus antigens. According to the authors, the approach could potentially be generalized to other disease states and immunological phenotypes. Immune exposure information for the cohort was limited to CMV serostatus. A further reported finding was that TCR beta sequences accurately predicted the HLA-A and HLA-B alleles for most subjects in the first cohort. The earlier analysis of approximately 560 of the donors excluded 15 to 20 rarely observed V segments, including chromosome 9 orphons, because counts were too low. Sequencing depth was assumed to be roughly uniform across donors in the presence/absence analyses, though that assumption may not hold. A later analysis reported that several top co-occurrence clusters appeared linked to parvovirus B19, influenza, CMV and Epstein-Barr virus. An earlier analysis of approximately 600 of the donors showed that most TCR beta V segments appeared in productive rearrangements either about 87% or about 30% of the time, which broadly matched IMGT annotations. In a later analysis, most CMV-associated TCR beta chains were found to appear HLA-restricted, with HLA associations seemingly driven largely by CMV exposure. The study gave a list of roughly 150 TCR beta chains associated with cytomegalovirus. Because HLA typing was missing for some donors at each locus, association tests included only the typed subset.

Library method: the immunoSEQ multiplex PCR assay. For the multiplex PCR, a mixture combining 60 forward primers for TCR Vbeta segments and 13 reverse primers for TCR Jbeta segments was used. Amplification of the CDR3 region of rearranged TCR beta genes was performed with a multiplex PCR assay on genomic DNA. On the Illumina HiSeq System, the amplified TCR beta libraries were sequenced as 87-base-pair reads. The paper's processing steps were these. Across the 600 to 700 repertoires, a later analysis counted tens of millions of unique TCR beta chains, some 11 million of which were shared by at least two donors. To remove PCR and sequencing errors, raw reads were error-corrected and collapsed into unique sequences using a nearest-neighbor algorithm that merged closely related sequences. CDR3 sequences were aligned to IMGT reference sequences to assign V, D and J gene segments. Each retained sequence needed at least a six-nucleotide match to both a V gene segment and a J gene segment. Rearrangements were classified as productive when the CDR3 lacked stop codons and remained in frame with V and J, and all other rearrangements were classified as non-productive. Following IMGT convention, CDR3 was defined as the stretch from the second conserved V-encoded cysteine up to the conserved J-encoded phenylalanine. The earlier analysis of about 640 of the donors excluded any sequence lacking an unambiguous match to a single V gene segment. In an earlier analysis of several hundred of the donors, V segments were called functional above 56.7% productive rearrangements and were called segregating when the between-donor standard deviation exceeded 5%. A statistical classification framework was developed to diagnose cytomegalovirus status using the catalog of TCR beta chain sequences. In a later analysis, V and J genes were assigned by comparing TCR nucleotide sequences against IMGT/GENE-DB human TR gene sequences. In a later analysis, CDR3 sequences and most-parsimonious VDJ recombination scenarios were assigned using the TCRdist pipeline. In a later analysis, each TCR beta chain was defined by its CDR3 amino acid sequence together with its V-gene family, and reads lacking a unique V-gene family were excluded. In a later analysis, 550 to 650 highly shared, low-generation-probability nucleotide sequences were removed to address suspected cross-contamination and a sequencing artifact. In a later analysis, a clonal expansion index for each public chain was calculated from normalized within-repertoire ranks of inferred template counts. Generation probabilities in a later analysis came from a VDJ recombination model fitted to out-of-frame rearrangements, and those results were checked against IGoR. In a later analysis, TCR-TCR, TCR-HLA and TCR-CMV co-occurrence was scored with hypergeometric tests, and a repertoire-size bias correction was applied to TCR pairs. To estimate false discovery rates, a later analysis permuted the HLA or CMV assignments 20 times. In a later analysis, co-occurring TCRs were grouped with DBSCAN, and TCRdist sequence similarity was added when clustering was performed within HLA-allele-positive subsets. For co-occurrence clustering, repertoires with fewer than 30,000 or more than 120,000 public chains were excluded, along with four to six repertoires with anomalous nucleotide sharing. Sourced from immuneACCESS, this table was stored by TCRdb with only in-frame sequences that have V and J called. A share of the clones is absent; for the studies checked, an unresolved V gene accounts for under half, and the remainder has no known explanation. V and J calls and clone size are those listed in that table; D and trimming were worked out from the DNA. Recorded for this sample are 50,000 to 55,000 clones; about 50% of them occurred a single time. The ten biggest clones cover 12% of the sample.

The V and J segments used are TRBV7-4 and TRBJ1-3, with no confident D gene call. The sample comprised PBMCs. This clonotype was sampled from a human donor in good health. The sequence in DNA is TGTGCCAGCAGCTTAGGCCGGTCGTTGGTAGTACTCTCTGGAAACACCATATATTTT. This yields the protein CASSLGRSLVVLSGNTIYF.